This T cell receptor beta chain was recovered during a study of T-cell reconstitution after alpha-beta-depleted transplantation in children. Study-level results: A year post-transplant, T-cell counts and diversity derived mostly from newly produced T cells. The study reportedly traced alpha-beta T cells about two months after transplant to several hundred expanded graft clones.

The library targeted TCRbeta and was prepared with unique molecular identifiers. TCRdb analysed the PCR reads with MiXCR anew, one entry per CDR3 protein. The sample holds around 600,000 distinct CDR3 sequences, approximately 22% seen once. About this clonotype itself: The antigen is undetermined.

CDR1 is SGHVS, CDR2 FQNEAQ, per germline. The length of the CDR3 is 14 residues. Trimming stripped 4 bases from V and 5 bases from J, with 14 bases between. The sample here was PBMCs, mostly from graft donor cells, taken 360 days after TCRalphabeta/CD19-depleted stem cell transplant. The TCR originated in a boy under two years old who had a stem cell transplant for acute myeloid leukemia, so the T cells may come from the graft donor. The chain has TRBV7-8 and TRBJ1-1; perhaps TRBD1 as D (6 bases). The CDR3 loop reads CASSSRTVGTEAFF. Here the CDR3 DNA reads TGTGCCAGCAGCTCTCGGACAGTTGGTACTGAAGCTTTCTTT.